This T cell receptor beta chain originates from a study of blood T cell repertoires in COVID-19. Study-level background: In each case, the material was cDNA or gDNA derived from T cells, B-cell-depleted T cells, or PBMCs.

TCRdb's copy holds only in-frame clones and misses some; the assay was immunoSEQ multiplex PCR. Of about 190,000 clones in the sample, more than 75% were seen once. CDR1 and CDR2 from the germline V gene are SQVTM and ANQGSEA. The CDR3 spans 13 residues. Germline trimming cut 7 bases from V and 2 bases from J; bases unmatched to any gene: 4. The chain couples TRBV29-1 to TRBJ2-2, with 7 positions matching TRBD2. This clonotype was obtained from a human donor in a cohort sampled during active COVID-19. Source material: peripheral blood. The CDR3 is CSGEGHNTGELFF. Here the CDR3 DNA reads TGCAGCGGGGAGGGTCACAACACCGGGGAGCTGTTTTTT.